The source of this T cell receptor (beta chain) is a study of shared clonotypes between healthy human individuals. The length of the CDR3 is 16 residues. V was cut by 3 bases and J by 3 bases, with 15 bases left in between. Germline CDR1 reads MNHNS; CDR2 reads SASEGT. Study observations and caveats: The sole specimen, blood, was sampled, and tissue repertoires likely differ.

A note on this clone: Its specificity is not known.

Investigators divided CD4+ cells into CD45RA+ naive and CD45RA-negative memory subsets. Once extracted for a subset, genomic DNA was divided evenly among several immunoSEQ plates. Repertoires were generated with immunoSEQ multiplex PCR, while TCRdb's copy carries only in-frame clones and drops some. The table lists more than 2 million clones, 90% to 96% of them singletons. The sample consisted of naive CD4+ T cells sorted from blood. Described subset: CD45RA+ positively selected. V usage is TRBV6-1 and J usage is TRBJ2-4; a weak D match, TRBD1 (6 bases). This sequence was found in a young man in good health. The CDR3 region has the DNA TGTGCCAGCAGTGATACCGACAGGACCGGCAAAAACATTCAGTACTTC. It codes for CASSDTDRTGKNIQYF.